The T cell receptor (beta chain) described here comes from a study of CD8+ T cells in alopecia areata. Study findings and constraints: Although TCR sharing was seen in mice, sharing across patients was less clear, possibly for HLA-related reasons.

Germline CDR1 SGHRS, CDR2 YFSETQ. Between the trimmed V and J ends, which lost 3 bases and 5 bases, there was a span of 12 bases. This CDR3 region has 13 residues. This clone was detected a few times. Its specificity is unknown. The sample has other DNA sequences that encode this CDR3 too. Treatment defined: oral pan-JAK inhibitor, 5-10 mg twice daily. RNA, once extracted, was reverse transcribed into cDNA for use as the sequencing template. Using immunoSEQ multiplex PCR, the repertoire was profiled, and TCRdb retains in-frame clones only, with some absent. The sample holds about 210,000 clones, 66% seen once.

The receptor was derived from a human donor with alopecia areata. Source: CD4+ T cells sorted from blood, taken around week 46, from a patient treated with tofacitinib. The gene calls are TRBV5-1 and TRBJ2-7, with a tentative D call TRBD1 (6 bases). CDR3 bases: TGCGCCAGCAGCTCCTTACAGGGTAACGAGCAGTACTTC. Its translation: CASSSLQGNEQYF.